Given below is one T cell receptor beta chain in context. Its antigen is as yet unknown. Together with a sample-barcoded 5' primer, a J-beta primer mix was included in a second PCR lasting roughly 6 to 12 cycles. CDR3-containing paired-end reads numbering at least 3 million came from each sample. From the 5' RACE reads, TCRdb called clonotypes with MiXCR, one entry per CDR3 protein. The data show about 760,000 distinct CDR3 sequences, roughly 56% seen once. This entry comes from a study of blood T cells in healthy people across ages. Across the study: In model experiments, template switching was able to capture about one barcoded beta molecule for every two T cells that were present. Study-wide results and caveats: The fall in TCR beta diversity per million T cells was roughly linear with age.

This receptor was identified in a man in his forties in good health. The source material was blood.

The CDR3 DNA reads as TGTGCCAGCAGGGGGGGACACTCCTACAATGAGCAGTTCTTC. It yields the protein CASRGGHSYNEQFF. This chain uses TRBV9 with TRBJ2-1; perhaps D is TRBD1 or TRBD2 (6 bases each). CDR3 length: 14 amino acids. Germline CDR1 is SGDLS and CDR2 is YYNGEE. V lost 5 bases to trimming and J lost 0 bases, with 9 bases between them.